The 13 T cell receptor beta chains below all came from one sample that was sequenced in a study of spatial heterogeneity in lung cancer. TCRdb itself ran the 5' RACE reads through MiXCR, one entry per CDR3 protein. The sample lists 40,000 to 45,000 distinct CDR3 sequences; roughly 13% were seen once. Time point meaning: sample taken at primary tumor resection. The specimen was PBMCs, collected at surgery. The receptors derive from a male donor with early-stage non-small cell lung cancer.

The rearrangement uses TRBV7-2 and TRBJ1-5; D is unclear. With 6 bases removed from V and 1 base from J, the gap between germline ends came to 7 bases. This CDR3 is built from 13 residues. Germline CDR1 and CDR2: SGHTA and FQGNSA. CDR3 in amino acids: CASSLWSNQPQHF. In DNA form, the CDR3 reads TGTGCCAGCAGTCTGTGGAGCAATCAGCCCCAGCATTTT.

The chain couples TRBV6-1 to TRBJ1-5, with D perhaps matching TRBD1 (6 bases). V was trimmed by 5 bases and J by 11 bases, leaving 16 bases between them. CDR3 size: 13 residues. CDR1 is MNHNS and CDR2 is SASEGT in the germline V gene. This chain's CDR3 is CASSTSQGSSQHF. DNA of the CDR3: TGTGCCAGCAGTACGTCACAGGGCTCGTCCCAGCATTTT.

The chain uses TRBV10-2 and TRBJ1-1; D call uncertain. The CDR3 sequence is 11 residues long. V lost 3 bases, J lost 7 bases, and 6 bases lay in between. The V gene's germline CDR1 is WSHSY and CDR2 SAAADI. In DNA, the CDR3 is TGCGCCAGCAGTGACGGCAGTGAAGCTTTCTTT. Protein sequence: CASSDGSEAFF.

In its sample, this clonotype was seen many times. The chain links TRBV7-8 to TRBJ2-7; tentative D call: TRBD2 (5 bases). Trimming pared 3 bases from V and 0 bases from J, leaving 9 bases between. This CDR3 is built from 14 residues. CDR1 SGHVS and CDR2 FQNEAQ come from the germline V gene. CDR3 in DNA: TGTGCCAGCAGCTTCACGGACTTCTCCTACGAGCAGTACTTC. This gives the protein CASSFTDFSYEQYF.

This clonotype was observed many times. The chain is built from TRBV12-3 or TRBV12-4 and TRBJ1-6; D gene uncertain. Trimming stripped 2 bases from V and 13 bases from J, with 15 bases between. The CDR3 runs to 14 residues. This chain's CDR3 is CASSLSEYTAPLHF. The CDR3 DNA is TGTGCCAGCAGTTTATCCGAATATACCGCCCCCCTCCACTTT.

Ten or more counts support this clonotype. This sequence joins TRBV27 and TRBJ1-2, with a tentative D call TRBD1 (5 bases). V was cut by 5 bases and J by 0 bases, with 7 bases left in between. The germline CDR1 and CDR2 sequences are MNHEY and SMNVEV (reference sequence). This CDR3 is built from 13 residues. The CDR3 protein is CASSDSSNYGYTF. CDR3 DNA: TGTGCCAGCAGTGACAGTTCTAACTATGGCTACACCTTC.

This clonotype has only a few counts. The rearrangement links TRBV6-5 to TRBJ1-1; D remains unclear. Trimming stripped 5 bases from V and 6 bases from J, with 13 bases between. Germline V gene data show CDR1 as MNHEY and CDR2 as SVGAGI. This CDR3 has 13 amino acids. The CDR3 is CASSQVPLAEAFF. Written as DNA, the CDR3 is TGTGCCAGCAGTCAGGTGCCTCTGGCTGAAGCTTTCTTT.

This rearrangement joins TRBV23-1 to TRBJ1-6, with D tentatively TRBD1 (5 bases). TRBV23-1 is an open reading frame whose function is uncertain. This CDR3 spans 18 amino acids. The germline V and J ends were trimmed by 3 bases and 3 bases, with 18 bases remaining between them. CDR3: CASSQVAGKGDYNSPLHF. The CDR3 DNA sequence: TGCGCCAGCAGTCAGGTCGCAGGGAAGGGAGACTATAATTCACCCCTCCACTTT.

This chain's CDR3 is CASSPRTGSETQYF. The CDR3, as DNA: TGTGCCAGCAGCCCCCGGACAGGGTCAGAGACCCAGTACTTC. This chain links TRBV9 with TRBJ2-5; 8 bases are a match to TRBD1. The V gene's germline CDR1 is SGDLS and CDR2 YYNGEE. J lost 4 bases, V lost 4 bases, and 6 bases had no gene match. This CDR3 contains 14 residues.

This clonotype has a count of ten or more. This chain joins TRBV6-2 or TRBV6-3 and TRBJ1-1; the D is unclear. V lost 7 bases and J lost 0, with 9 bases in between. The CDR3 spans 13 residues. CDR1 and CDR2 from the germline V gene are MNHEY and SVGEGT. The CDR3 DNA sequence: TGTGCCAGCATTAATGACCTGAACACTGAAGCTTTCTTT. It translates to CASINDLNTEAFF.

The chain is built from TRBV5-1 and TRBJ2-5; 9 nucleotides agree with TRBD2. Germline lookup yields CDR1 SGHRS and CDR2 YFSETQ. The CDR3 loop spans 14 amino acids. With 4 bases clipped from V and 5 bases from J, the junction kept 6 bases outside the gene matches. The CDR3 bases are TGCGCCAGCAGCCCGACTAGCGGTCCGGAGACCCAGTACTTC. This sequence encodes CASSPTSGPETQYF.

This clonotype occurred many times. The CDR3 bases are TGCGCCAGCAGCCAAGAGGGCAAAAGCACAGATACGCAGTATTTT. Encoded protein: CASSQEGKSTDTQYF. This chain uses TRBV4-1 with TRBJ2-3; D ambiguous. Looked up from germline, CDR1 is MGHRA and CDR2 is YSYEKL. The V end was cut by 0 bases, the J end by 0 bases, with 7 bases between. The CDR3 covers 15 residues.

This clonotype was seen only a few times. This chain joins TRBV18 and TRBJ1-3, with a possible D match to TRBD1 (5 bases). Germline CDR1 and CDR2: KGHSH and LQKENI. V was pared by 0 bases and J by 0 bases, with 9 bases between. The CDR3 is 16 residues long. The CDR3 loop is CASSPPRERSGNTIYF. For the CDR3, the DNA is TGTGCCAGCTCACCACCCAGGGAACGCTCTGGAAACACCATATATTTT.